This T cell receptor (beta chain) derives from a study of blood T cell repertoires in COVID-19. Overall study: Samples came from the United States, Italy and Spain, spanning acute and convalescent COVID-19. PBMCs, B-cell-depleted T cells, or T cells provided the cDNA or gDNA that made up the material.

Per the original data handling: Estimation of nucleated cell counts was performed using reference gene primer amplification. The repertoire was sequenced with immunoSEQ multiplex PCR; TCRdb's copy has only in-frame clones and lacks some. That table is the source of V, J and clone size, and D and trimming were worked out from the DNA. The sample shows some 130,000 clones, more than 70% of them seen only once. The CDR3 covers 14 residues. Trimming removed 1 base from V and 8 bases from J, with 14 bases in between. CDR1 is SEHNR, CDR2 FQNEAQ, per germline (reference sequence). J is TRBJ1-2 and V is TRBV7-9; D is possibly TRBD1 (5 bases). The specimen was peripheral blood. The clonotype originates from a woman aged 25 to 39 who had recovered from COVID-19. CDR3 sequence: CASSLETALGGYTF. The CDR3 nucleotides are TGTGCCAGCAGCTTAGAGACAGCCCTCGGAGGCTACACCTTC.